This T cell receptor (beta chain) was profiled in a study of cytomegalovirus exposure and HLA in healthy donors. The assay was immunoSEQ multiplex PCR, and TCRdb's table has in-frame clones only and misses some. The profile shows 100,000 to 150,000 clones, about nine tenths of them singletons. General study results and limits: Most TCR sequences showed up rarely, but some public TCRs showed up in many donors. Listed as cytomegalovirus-associated were 164 TCR beta chains.

Trimming took 5 bases from V and 0 from J, leaving 8 bases between them. This CDR3 has 13 residues. Per the germline V gene, CDR1 is GTSNPN and CDR2 is SVGIG (reference sequence). As concerns this clone: Its matching antigen is unknown.

The specimen was PBMCs. The J gene is TRBJ1-5, the V gene TRBV30, with D unresolved. This receptor was taken from a man aged 25-40 years in good health and CMV-seronegative. The CDR3 nucleotides are TGTGCCTGGGGACTTTCTAGCAATCAGCCCCAGCATTTT. Encoded protein: CAWGLSSNQPQHF.